This T cell receptor (beta chain) came from a study of blood T cell repertoires in COVID-19. This CDR3 comprises 13 residues. Between the trimmed V and J ends, which lost 4 bases and 11 bases, there was a span of 15 bases. Looked up from germline, CDR1 is ENHRY and CDR2 is SYGVKD. In the original processing: Nucleated cell counts were estimated from reference gene primer amplification. Assay: immunoSEQ multiplex PCR; the TCRdb copy retains only in-frame clones and omits some. V, J and clone size were drawn from that table, and D and trimming were deduced from the DNA. Of fewer than 200,000 clones detected, roughly 85% appear once; the ten largest clones hold roughly 28%.

This chain joins TRBV10-3 and TRBJ1-5, with D possibly being TRBD1 (6 bases). Sequences were obtained from peripheral blood. The receptor was isolated from a woman between 65 and 79 years old with acute or convalescent COVID-19. Written as DNA, the CDR3 is TGTGCCATCAGTGGGGGGGGCGGAGTGGCCCAGCATTTT. Protein sequence: CAISGGGGVAQHF.